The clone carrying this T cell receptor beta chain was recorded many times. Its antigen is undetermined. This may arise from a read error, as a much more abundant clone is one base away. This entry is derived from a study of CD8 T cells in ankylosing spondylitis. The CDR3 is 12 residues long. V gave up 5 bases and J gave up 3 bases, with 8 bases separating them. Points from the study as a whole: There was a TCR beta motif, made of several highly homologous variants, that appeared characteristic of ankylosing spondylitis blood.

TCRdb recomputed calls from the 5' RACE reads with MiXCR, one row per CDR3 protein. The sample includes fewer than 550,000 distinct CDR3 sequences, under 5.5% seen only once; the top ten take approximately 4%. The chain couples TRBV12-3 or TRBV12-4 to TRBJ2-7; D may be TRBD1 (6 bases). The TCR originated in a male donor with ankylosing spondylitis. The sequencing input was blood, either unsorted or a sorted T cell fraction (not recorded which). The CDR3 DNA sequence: TGTGCCAGCAGTCCAGGGGTCTACGAGCAGTACTTC. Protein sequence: CASSPGVYEQYF.